This entry lists 3 T cell receptor beta chains sequenced from one sample in a study of identical twins. TCRdb reprocessed the 5' RACE reads with MiXCR, giving one entry per CDR3 protein. The data contain roughly 770,000 distinct CDR3 sequences, 15% to 20% of them seen just once; the ten biggest clones take up over 10%. The data also belong to a second study, concerning T cells expressing NK-cell markers.

Sequences were obtained from PBMCs. All receptors derive from a woman between 18 and 30 years old in good health.

The rearrangement joins TRBV5-5 to TRBJ2-1; 7 positions match TRBD2. This CDR3 contains 15 residues. With 4 bases clipped from V and 6 bases from J, the junction kept 10 bases outside the gene matches. Germline lookup yields CDR1 SGHKS and CDR2 YYEKEE (reference sequence). The CDR3 bases are TGTGCCAGCAGCATTACCGGGACTACCTTCAATGAGCAGTTCTTC. Amino acids: CASSITGTTFNEQFF.

This clonotype appeared a few times. The chain links TRBV7-6 to TRBJ2-3; no firm D call. V lost 4 bases, J lost 1 base, and 12 bases lay in between. CDR3 length equals 15 residues. Germline CDR1 and CDR2: SGHVS and FNYEAQ. The CDR3: CASSSRPRGTDTQYF. The CDR3 bases are TGTGCCAGCAGCTCCCGCCCCCGGGGCACAGATACGCAGTATTTT.

The chain combines TRBV5-1 with TRBJ2-1, with D unresolved. CDR3 length: 15 residues. The V gene lost 3 bases and the J gene lost 2 bases, with 12 bases spanning the gap. Germline values: CDR1 SGHRS, CDR2 YFSETQ. The CDR3 sequence is CASSSNALAYNEQFF. Written as DNA, the CDR3 is TGCGCCAGCAGCTCAAACGCACTCGCCTACAATGAGCAGTTCTTC.